A selection of T cell receptor beta chains follows, all from one sample in a study of blood T cell repertoires in COVID-19. Produced via immunoSEQ multiplex PCR; TCRdb's table is partial and in-frame only. The table has under 200,000 clones, roughly nine tenths seen once. Sequencing was done on a sample of peripheral blood. The receptors shown here come from a man aged 60 to 75 with active or convalescent COVID-19. Each CDR3 is given with its conserved first and last residue. A D gene is named only where the DNA matches it firmly. Expanded clones are given a class, and other clones once, few, many or no size at all.

V	D	length	size	J	CDR3	DNA
TRBV2	TRBD1	14	.	TRBJ1-5	CASREQGIREPQHF	TGTGCCAGCAGGGAACAGGGGATAAGGGAGCCCCAGCATTTT
TRBV5-1	.	11	.	TRBJ1-1	CASSLDSEAFF	TGCGCCAGCAGCTTGGACAGTGAAGCTTTCTTT
TRBV15	TRBD1	14	.	TRBJ1-2	CATSKGQGVGGYTF	TGTGCCACCAGCAAAGGACAGGGGGTTGGTGGCTACACCTTC
TRBV7-9	TRBD1	13	.	TRBJ2-5	CASSPTGQETQYF	TGTGCCAGCAGCCCGACAGGGCAAGAGACCCAGTACTTC
TRBV19	TRBD2	14	.	TRBJ2-1	CASGKRGGPDEQFF	TGTGCCAGTGGTAAGCGGGGGGGCCCCGATGAGCAGTTCTTC
TRBV6-5	TRBD1	14	.	TRBJ1-2	CASRDPGQGYGYTF	TGTGCCAGCAGAGATCCGGGACAGGGCTATGGCTACACCTTC
TRBV10-3	TRBD2	15	.	TRBJ2-1	CAISVGLAGYNEQFF	TGTGCCATATCAGTCGGACTAGCGGGCTACAATGAGCAGTTCTTC
TRBV10-3	TRBD1	14	.	TRBJ2-1	CAISRDSPLDEQFF	TGTGCCATCAGCCGGGACAGTCCCTTGGATGAGCAGTTCTTC
TRBV30	TRBD1	15	.	TRBJ1-2	CAWSVPDRGTYGYTF	TGTGCCTGGAGTGTACCGGACAGGGGGACCTATGGCTACACCTTC
TRBV7-4	TRBD1	16	.	TRBJ1-5	CASSPGQGERNQPQHF	TGTGCCAGCAGCCCGGGACAGGGGGAACGGAATCAGCCCCAGCATTTT
TRBV3-1/TRBV3-2	.	14	.	TRBJ1-1	CASSQTDTNTEAFF	TGTGCCAGCAGCCAGACGGACACGAACACTGAAGCTTTCTTT
TRBV5-1	.	16	.	TRBJ2-5	CASSLFYRVAPETQYF	TGCGCCAGCAGCTTGTTTTACAGGGTGGCCCCGGAGACCCAGTACTTC
TRBV28	.	14	once	TRBJ1-5	CASSLIDRDQPQHF	TGTGCCAGCAGTTTGATCGACCGGGATCAGCCCCAGCATTTT
TRBV11-3	.	13	.	TRBJ1-1	CASSSRGGSPTFF	TGTGCCAGCAGCTCACGAGGGGGATCGCCAACTTTCTTT
TRBV5-6	.	14	.	TRBJ2-7	CASSLAGQANEQYF	TGTGCCAGCAGCTTGGCAGGTCAGGCCAACGAGCAGTACTTC
TRBV6-2/TRBV6-3	TRBD1	13	.	TRBJ1-2	CASSVGQGFGYTF	TGTGCCAGCAGCGTTGGACAGGGGTTTGGCTACACCTTC
TRBV9	TRBD1	17	few	TRBJ1-3	CASSKRQGAVSGNTIYF	TGTGCCAGCAGCAAACGACAGGGGGCGGTTTCTGGAAACACCATATATTTT
TRBV7-7	TRBD2	16	.	TRBJ2-5	CASSSSGGTGGKTQYF	TGTGCCAGCAGCAGCAGCGGGGGCACTGGGGGGAAGACCCAGTACTTC
TRBV7-6	.	16	.	TRBJ1-3	CASSLGQPTSGNTIYF	TGTGCCAGCAGCTTAGGACAGCCAACGTCTGGAAACACCATATATTTT
TRBV7-2	TRBD2	18	few	TRBJ2-3	CASSLSSGGTASTDTQYF	TGTGCCAGCAGCTTATCCAGCGGGGGGACCGCTAGCACAGATACGCAGTATTTT
TRBV5-5	TRBD1	14	.	TRBJ2-7	CASSSRTGDHEQYF	TGTGCCAGCAGCTCGAGGACAGGGGACCACGAGCAGTACTTC
TRBV19	TRBD2	18	.	TRBJ2-7	CASSIGLAGGVRSYEQYF	TGTGCCAGTAGTATAGGACTAGCGGGGGGCGTACGATCCTACGAGCAGTACTTC
TRBV24-1	TRBD2	19	.	TRBJ2-3	CATSLTLAGGSTGTDTQYF	TGTGCCACCAGTTTGACCCTAGCGGGGGGGTCGACTGGCACAGATACGCAGTATTTT
TRBV7-3	.	14	.	TRBJ1-6	CASSQGVSNSPLHF	TGTGCCAGCAGCCAGGGTGTATCAAATTCACCCCTCCACTTT